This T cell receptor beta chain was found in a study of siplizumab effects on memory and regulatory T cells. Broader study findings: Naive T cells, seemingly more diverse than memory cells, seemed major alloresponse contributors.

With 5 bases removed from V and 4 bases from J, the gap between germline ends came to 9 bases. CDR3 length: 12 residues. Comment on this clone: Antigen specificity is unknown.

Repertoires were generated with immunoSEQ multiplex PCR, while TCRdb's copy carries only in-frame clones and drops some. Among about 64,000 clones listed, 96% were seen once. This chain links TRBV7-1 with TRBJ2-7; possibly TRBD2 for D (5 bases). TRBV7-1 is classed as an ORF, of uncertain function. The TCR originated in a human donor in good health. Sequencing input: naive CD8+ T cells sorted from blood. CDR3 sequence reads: CASSATSYEQYF. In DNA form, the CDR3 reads TGTGCCAGCAGCGCTACTAGTTACGAGCAGTACTTC.